These 16 T cell receptor beta chains were sequenced from one sample in a study of cytomegalovirus exposure and HLA in healthy donors. In the PCR, 60 Vbeta and 13 Jbeta primers were used. Generated by immunoSEQ multiplex PCR, the TCRdb table keeps only in-frame clones and is missing some. The sample contains more than 110,000 clones, around 85% of which appear only once. The sample comprised PBMCs. The receptor set was obtained from a female donor in good health and CMV-seronegative.

This clone occurred once. This chain connects TRBV9 to TRBJ1-1; TRBD1 agrees at 8 bases. Germline-derived CDR1 and CDR2 are SGDLS and YYNGEE. With 4 bases clipped from V and 2 bases from J, the junction kept 10 bases outside the gene matches. This CDR3 is 16 amino acids long. The CDR3 region is CASSPRSDRGNTEAFF. DNA of the CDR3: TGTGCCAGCAGCCCACGTAGCGACAGGGGTAACACTGAAGCTTTCTTT.

The chain employs TRBV12-5 and TRBJ2-5; 9 bases map to TRBD1. The ends lost 4 bases at V and 3 bases at J; junction bases unmatched: 3. CDR3 length: 14 amino acids. Germline V gives CDR1 LGHNT, CDR2 FRNRAP. The CDR3 bases are TGTGCTAGTGGTTCCGGGACAGGGAAAGAGACCCAGTACTTC. Residues: CASGSGTGKETQYF.

This rearrangement joins TRBV28 to TRBJ1-3, with TRBD1 matching over 7 bases. The V segment lost 1 base and the J segment 2 bases; nucleotides outside the gene matches: 2. Germline V gene sequence: CDR1 MDHEN, CDR2 SYDVKM. There are 15 residues in the CDR3. CDR3 sequence (DNA): TGTGCCAGCAGTTTATCGACAGGGACTGGAAACACCATATATTTT. Its translation: CASSLSTGTGNTIYF.

The V gene is TRBV4-1, the J gene TRBJ2-3, with 8 bases lining up with TRBD2. This CDR3 spans 17 amino acids. In germline, CDR1 is MGHRA, CDR2 YSYEKL. V trimming: 1 base; J trimming: 3 bases; junction bases outside the gene matches: 9. The CDR3 coding sequence is TGCGCCAGCAGCCAAGTTACGGGAGGGACATTTACAGATACGCAGTATTTT. Translated: CASSQVTGGTFTDTQYF.

V usage is TRBV11-1 and J usage is TRBJ1-5; TRBD1 might be the D (6 bases). The CDR3 contains 13 residues. Between the trimmed V and J ends, which lost 3 bases and 6 bases, there was a span of 9 bases. CDR1 SGHAT and CDR2 FQDESV come from the germline V gene (reference sequence). The CDR3 sequence: CASSFARGQPQHF. The CDR3 nucleotides read TGTGCCAGCAGCTTTGCCAGGGGTCAGCCCCAGCATTTT.

CDR3: CASSLEGSGNTIYF. In DNA form, the CDR3 reads TGTGCCAGCAGCTTAGAGGGGTCTGGAAACACCATATATTTT. The chain employs TRBV7-9 and TRBJ1-3, with D possibly matching TRBD1 (5 bases). The CDR3 extends over 14 amino acids. Trimming left V 1 base short and J 1 base short, with 5 bases between. Germline V lookup: CDR1 SEHNR, CDR2 FQNEAQ (reference sequence).

This rearrangement joins TRBV18 to TRBJ2-5, with 11 bases identical to TRBD1. This CDR3 is built from 16 residues. V trimming: 3 bases; J trimming: 5 bases; junction bases outside the gene matches: 8. Germline values: CDR1 KGHSH, CDR2 LQKENI. This chain's CDR3 is CASSPTIGTGGETQYF. CDR3 DNA sequence: TGTGCCAGCTCACCTACAATCGGGACAGGGGGGGAGACCCAGTACTTC.

V usage is TRBV27 and J usage is TRBJ2-5; TRBD2 aligns across 10 bases. The CDR3 has 16 residues. CDR1 is MNHEY, CDR2 SMNVEV, per germline (reference sequence). The V gene end was trimmed by 3 bases and the J gene end by 4 bases; junction bases not matched to a gene: 8. CDR3 coding DNA: TGTGCCAGCAGTTTTAACCTAGCGGGAGATAGAGAGACCCAGTACTTC. Its translation: CASSFNLAGDRETQYF.

Points on this clone: Mismatch with germline at one junction end may stem from a read error. Additional DNA sequences in this sample encode the identical CDR3. The CDR3 DNA is TGTGCCAGCAGTGAAGGCCCCTACAGGGGTAGCAATCAGCCTCAGCATTTT. Translated, it gives CASSEGPYRGSNQPQHF. The chain recombines TRBV2 with TRBJ1-5; 7 bases fit TRBD1. Looked up from germline, CDR1 is SNHLY and CDR2 is FYNNEI. The CDR3 consists of 17 residues. Full variable domain (missing parts from reference TRBV2 and TRBJ1-5): EPEVTQTPSHQVTQMGQEVILRCVPISNHLYFYWYRQILGQKVEFLVSFYNNEISEKSEIFDDQFSVERPDGSNFTLKIRSTKLEDSAMYFCASSEGPYRGSNQPQHFGDGTRLSIL.

The J gene is TRBJ1-2, the V gene TRBV27; D gene unclear. The CDR3 sequence is 14 residues long. The V end lost 6 bases, the J end lost 3 bases, and 14 bases lay between the germline ends. Per germline, CDR1 MNHEY and CDR2 SMNVEV (reference sequence). The CDR3 nucleotides are TGTGCCAGCAGACGACGGGAGTGGGACTATGGCTACACCTTC. This translates into CASRRREWDYGYTF.

The J gene is TRBJ2-3, the V gene TRBV5-1; D ambiguous. From germline, CDR1 is SGHRS and CDR2 YFSETQ. The V end was cut by 3 bases, the J end by 1 base, with 9 bases between. The CDR3 runs to 14 residues. The CDR3 bases are TGCGCCAGCAGCTCGTCTTCTGGCACAGATACGCAGTATTTT. This encodes CASSSSSGTDTQYF.

The genes are TRBV9 and TRBJ1-3, with 11 bases fitting TRBD1. Germline-derived CDR1 and CDR2 are SGDLS and YYNGEE. This CDR3 region has 15 residues. V trimming: 3 bases; J trimming: 4 bases; junction bases outside the gene matches: 3. The CDR3 sequence is CASSGGQGAGNTIYF. In nucleotides, the CDR3 is TGTGCCAGCAGCGGCGGACAGGGGGCGGGAAACACCATATATTTT.

The gene calls are TRBV19 and TRBJ2-7, with D tentatively TRBD2 (6 bases). Germline loops: CDR1 LNHDA, CDR2 SQIVND (reference sequence). This CDR3 has 13 residues. The V end lost 8 bases, the J end lost 2 bases, and 13 bases lay between the germline ends. CDR3 in DNA: TGTGCCAGTGCCTGGGAGGATACCTACGAGCAGTACTTC. As protein: CASAWEDTYEQYF.

The chain links TRBV6-5 to TRBJ2-7, with 7 bases identical to TRBD2. With V trimmed by 5 bases and J by 0 bases, 4 bases remained unmatched. This CDR3 is 14 amino acids long. Germline CDR1 reads MNHEY; CDR2 reads SVGAGI. The CDR3 loop is CASSRDYFSYEQYF. The CDR3, as DNA: TGTGCCAGCAGTCGGGACTACTTCTCCTACGAGCAGTACTTC.

The CDR3 DNA reads TGTGCCACCAGTAACCGACTAGCGGGAATCCAAGAGACCCAGTACTTC. Translated, it gives CATSNRLAGIQETQYF. The chain carries TRBV15 and TRBJ2-5, with 11 bases aligning to TRBD2. J lost 1 base, V lost 6 bases, and 7 bases had no gene match. CDR1 is LNHNV and CDR2 is YYDKDF in the germline V gene (reference sequence). The CDR3 covers 16 residues.

This chain connects TRBV9 to TRBJ2-1; a weak D match, TRBD2 (5 bases). The CDR3 has 15 residues. From germline, CDR1 is SGDLS and CDR2 YYNGEE. Trimming pared 0 bases from V and 4 bases from J, leaving 11 bases between. In nucleotides, the CDR3 is TGTGCCAGCAGCGTAGCTGGAGGTCGGTACAATGAGCAGTTCTTC. It encodes CASSVAGGRYNEQFF.